The T cell receptor (beta chain) described here comes from a study of shared clonotypes between healthy human individuals. CDR3 size: 17 residues. Germline lookup yields CDR1 SGHNT and CDR2 YYREEE (reference sequence). With V trimmed by 4 bases and J by 0 bases, 9 bases remained unmatched. The method was immunoSEQ multiplex PCR; TCRdb's version includes in-frame clones alone and lacks a portion of them. The profile shows 2 million to 2.5 million clones, under 95% of them singletons. This TCR was sampled from a man between 18 and 29 years old in good health. Some clones in this sample may be carry-over from other donors' samples. The V gene is TRBV5-4, the J gene TRBJ2-2; TRBD2 matches 7 bases. The sequencing input was naive CD4+ T cells from PBMCs. Subset defined: CD45RA+ positively selected. The CDR3 spells CASSVPTSGTNTGELFF. The DNA for the CDR3 is TGTGCCAGCAGCGTCCCGACCAGCGGGACGAACACCGGGGAGCTGTTTTTT.